The next 19 T cell receptor beta chains were all read from a single sample in a study of human T cells and chemical hapten exposure. In TCRdb, the RACE reads were re-called with MiXCR into one record per CDR3 protein. There are more than 55,000 distinct CDR3 sequences in the sample; 7.5% to 10% occur only once, and less than 4% lies in the top ten. The sample's time point: patch test 1, 2 weeks after DPC sensitization. Treatment denoted: therapeutic diphenylcyclopropenone sensitization with weekly scalp DPC. This sample comprised whole blood, obtained in connection with sensitization to the hapten diphenylcyclopropenone (DPC). The receptors stem from a middle-aged woman with alopecia areata. Some clones in this sample may be carry-over from other donors' samples.

J is TRBJ2-1 and V is TRBV29-1, with 10 bases lining up with TRBD1. After removal of 6 bases from V and 8 bases from J, the junction contained 7 bases not matched to a gene. This CDR3 has 13 amino acids. CDR1 SQVTM and CDR2 ANQGSEA come from the germline V gene. The CDR3 bases are TGCAGCGTAAGGGGGACAGGGGTTTATGAGCAGTTCTTC. Translation: CSVRGTGVYEQFF.

At least ten counts were recorded for this clonotype. The chain is built from TRBV30 and TRBJ1-3; D may be TRBD1 (6 bases). Germline V lookup: CDR1 GTSNPN, CDR2 SVGIG (reference sequence). V gave up 8 bases and J gave up 1 base, with 12 bases separating them. This CDR3 comprises 13 residues. The CDR3 here is CASTGRSGNTIYF. Written as DNA, the CDR3 is TGTGCCAGCACAGGGAGGTCTGGAAACACCATATATTTT.

V is TRBV7-2 and J is TRBJ2-3; 12 bases match TRBD2. From germline, CDR1 is SGHTA and CDR2 FQGNSA. The trim removed 5 bases at V and 6 bases at J, leaving 9 bases unmatched. The CDR3 spans 16 residues. As DNA, the CDR3 is TGTGCCAGCAGCCTCAGACTAGCGGGGGTGTCGGATACGCAGTATTTT. The encoded protein is CASSLRLAGVSDTQYF.

The CDR3 nucleotides are TGTGCCAGCAGTCGCCTACAGGGCAACTCCTACGAGCAGTACTTC. This sequence encodes CASSRLQGNSYEQYF. The chain combines TRBV12-3 or TRBV12-4 with TRBJ2-7; D is possibly TRBD1 (6 bases). This CDR3 comprises 15 residues. Trimming pared 5 bases from V and 0 bases from J, leaving 14 bases between.

This clonotype was observed at least ten times. The chain links TRBV29-1 to TRBJ2-7; 9 bases match TRBD1. Germline CDR1 is SQVTM and CDR2 is ANQGSEA. The CDR3 runs to 14 residues. The trim removed 5 bases at V and 7 bases at J, leaving 12 bases unmatched. CDR3 protein: CSVIGDRVRTEQYF. For the CDR3, the DNA is TGCAGCGTTATAGGGGACAGGGTTCGTACGGAGCAGTACTTC.

This clonotype was detected a few times. CDR3 nucleotides: TGTGCCAGCAGCTCGTGGGCCACCTACGAGCAGTACTTC. Residues: CASSSWATYEQYF. This chain links TRBV11-2 with TRBJ2-7, with D unresolved. With 4 bases removed from V and 2 bases from J, the gap between germline ends came to 9 bases. The CDR3 spans 13 residues. The V gene's germline CDR1 is SGHAT and CDR2 FQNNGV.

This clonotype was counted between two and nine times. The rearrangement uses TRBV7-2 and TRBJ1-3; D might be TRBD1 (5 bases). Germline V lookup: CDR1 SGHTA, CDR2 FQGNSA. V lost 1 base and J lost 0, with 13 bases in between. This CDR3 has 17 residues. CDR3 loop: CASSLVRPRGSGNTIYF. The CDR3 DNA sequence: TGTGCCAGCAGCTTAGTTCGGCCGAGGGGCTCTGGAAACACCATATATTTT.

The chain couples TRBV5-5 to TRBJ2-3; D remains ambiguous. The germline V and J ends were trimmed by 3 bases and 6 bases, with 14 bases remaining between them. Per germline, CDR1 SGHKS and CDR2 YYEKEE (reference sequence). CDR3 length equals 14 residues. The CDR3 is CASSSSNLPDTQYF. CDR3 in DNA: TGTGCCAGCAGCTCCTCCAACCTACCTGATACGCAGTATTTT. Supplemented by reference TRBV5-5 and TRBJ2-3, the full variable domain reads DAGVTQSPTHLIKTRGQQVTLRCSPISGHKSVSWYQQVLGQGPQFIFQYYEKEERGRGNFPDRFSARQFPNYSSELNVNALLLGDSALYLCASSSSNLPDTQYFGPGTRLTVL.

The chain couples TRBV6-4 to TRBJ2-1; a weak D match, TRBD1 (5 bases). CDR1 and CDR2 from the germline V gene are MRHNA and SNTAGT. V gave up 8 bases and J gave up 5 bases, with 16 bases separating them. The CDR3 has 14 amino acids. CDR3 sequence (DNA): TGTGCCAGCTCATGGTCCGCGACAGACAATGAGCAGTTCTTC. Its translation is CASSWSATDNEQFF.

This clonotype occurred a few times. The chain joins TRBV7-2 to TRBJ1-5; D call uncertain. The CDR3 has 13 residues. Trimming left V 2 bases short and J 5 bases short, with 7 bases between. Germline-derived CDR1 and CDR2 are SGHTA and FQGNSA. The CDR3 sequence is CASSLSRYQPQHF. For the CDR3, the DNA is TGTGCCAGCAGCTTAAGCAGGTATCAGCCCCAGCATTTT.

This clonotype has a handful of counts. This chain joins TRBV5-1 and TRBJ2-1; TRBD2 matches at 11 bases. V lost 1 base to trimming and J lost 5 bases; unmatched junction nucleotides: 8. The CDR3 runs 17 residues. Germline V lookup: CDR1 SGHRS, CDR2 YFSETQ. The CDR3, as DNA: TGCGCCAGCAGCTTGCGCCTAACTAGCGGGGGAAACAATGAGCAGTTCTTC. Protein: CASSLRLTSGGNNEQFF.

The chain has TRBV6-5 and TRBJ2-7; no firm D call. V was clipped by 0 bases and J by 4 bases, with 13 bases between them. The CDR3 spans 15 residues. Germline V gives CDR1 MNHEY, CDR2 SVGAGI. The CDR3 is CASSYSPGPGYEQYF. The DNA for the CDR3 is TGTGCCAGCAGTTACTCCCCGGGTCCGGGTTACGAGCAGTACTTC.

This clonotype was recorded at least ten times. The V gene is TRBV7-2, the J gene TRBJ2-1, with 9 bases aligning to TRBD1. J lost 7 bases, V lost 0 bases, and 4 bases had no gene match. The CDR3 totals 15 residues. CDR1 is SGHTA, CDR2 FQGNSA, per germline. The CDR3 protein is CASSLAGQGQNEQFF. The CDR3 DNA reads TGTGCCAGCAGCTTAGCTGGACAGGGGCAAAATGAGCAGTTCTTC.

This clonotype was seen ten or more times. The CDR3 is CASSKVGTGRKYEQYF. The CDR3 DNA reads as TGTGCCAGCAGCAAGGTGGGGACAGGGAGAAAGTACGAGCAGTACTTC. V gene TRBV21-1 combines with J gene TRBJ2-7; the D segment call TRBD1 is taken from the table without a DNA check. TRBV21-1 is a pseudogene locus. The CDR3 spans 16 residues.

This clonotype has a count of ten or more. This chain connects TRBV5-4 to TRBJ1-2; TRBD1 is a possible D gene (5 bases). There are 14 residues in the CDR3. The germline V gene encodes CDR1 SGHNT and CDR2 YYREEE (reference sequence). Deletions cut 2 bases from V and 5 bases from J, with 13 bases between. CDR3 amino acids: CASSLSGPTYGYTF. CDR3 DNA sequence: TGTGCCAGCAGCTTATCAGGGCCAACATATGGCTACACCTTC.

This clonotype came up many times. This chain joins TRBV6-5 and TRBJ1-3; tentative D call: TRBD1 (6 bases). The CDR3 loop spans 16 amino acids. Germline CDR1 and CDR2: MNHEY and SVGAGI. The germline V and J ends were trimmed by 0 bases and 3 bases, with 12 bases remaining between them. The CDR3 loop reads CASSYSHRADGNTIYF. In DNA form, the CDR3 reads TGTGCCAGCAGTTACTCCCACAGGGCTGATGGAAACACCATATATTTT.

This clonotype came up many times. The CDR3 coding sequence is TGTGCCACCAGCTCTACCACTAGCGGGGGGGCCCTAGCCAAAAACATTCAGTACTTC. It is translated as CATSSTTSGGALAKNIQYF. The chain employs TRBV15 and TRBJ2-4; 13 nucleotides match TRBD2. From germline, CDR1 is LNHNV and CDR2 YYDKDF (reference sequence). V was clipped by 5 bases and J by 0 bases; unmatched bases: 10. This CDR3 has 19 residues.

Ten or more counts support this clonotype. This chain connects TRBV7-6 to TRBJ1-1, with a weak D call TRBD1 (5 bases). The V end lost 1 base, the J end lost 0 bases, and 15 bases lay between the germline ends. The CDR3 runs to 17 residues. Germline V gives CDR1 SGHVS, CDR2 FNYEAQ. The CDR3 region has the DNA TGTGCCAGCAGCTTAGATCCCCGACAGTCCATGAACACTGAAGCTTTCTTT. The encoded protein is CASSLDPRQSMNTEAFF. Drawing the rest from reference TRBV7-6 and TRBJ1-1, the complete variable domain is GAGVSQSPRYKVTKRGQDVALRCDPISGHVSLYWYRQALGQGPEFLTYFNYEAQQDKSGLPNDRFSAERPEGSISTLTIQRTEQRDSAMYRCASSLDPRQSMNTEAFFGQGTRLTVV.

This clonotype was seen ten or more times. The rearrangement joins TRBV7-9 to TRBJ1-2; a weak D match, TRBD1 (5 bases). V was clipped by 1 base and J by 6 bases, with 12 bases between them. CDR3 length: 14 residues. The germline gives CDR1 SEHNR, CDR2 FQNEAQ (reference sequence). CDR3 in amino acids: CASSLDGGEDGYTF. CDR3 sequence (DNA): TGTGCCAGCAGCTTAGATGGAGGGGAGGATGGCTACACCTTC.